This T cell receptor beta chain was documented in a study of T cells in Graves' hyperthyroidism and ophthalmopathy. Study-wide points: A median around 6 months before onset, the model predicted ophthalmopathy. Within blood appeared most thyroid clonotypes that had expanded above 0.001.

Regions amplified from RNA transcripts were the TCR beta CDR3 regions. First-round RT-PCR of the TCR CDR3 relied on the HTBI primer set. From the multiplex PCR reads, TCRdb called clonotypes with MiXCR, one entry per CDR3 protein. Of nearly 110,000 distinct CDR3 sequences listed, 16% are singletons. Details on this clonotype: Its antigen is not known.

This CDR3 is 15 amino acids long. Germline assignment: CDR1 LGHDT and CDR2 YNNKEL (reference sequence). V lost 4 bases and J lost 5; bases outside the gene matches: 8. Used for diagnoses were clinical symptoms, serum thyroxine and TRAb, thyroid ultrasound and orbital computed tomography. Sequenced material: blood. V usage is TRBV3-1 and J usage is TRBJ2-5; 9 bases fit TRBD1. The clonotype originates from a woman aged 50 to 60 with Graves' hyperthyroidism. The CDR3 is CASSPRTGATETQYF. The CDR3 coding sequence is TGTGCCAGCAGCCCCCGGACAGGGGCCACGGAGACCCAGTACTTC.